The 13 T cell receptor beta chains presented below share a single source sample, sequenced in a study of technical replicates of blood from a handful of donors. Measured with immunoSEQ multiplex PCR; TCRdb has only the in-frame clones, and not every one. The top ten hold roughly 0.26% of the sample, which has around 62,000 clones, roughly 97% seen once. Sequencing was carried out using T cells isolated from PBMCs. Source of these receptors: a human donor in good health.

The CDR3 loop reads CASSPDFSEAFF. CDR3 coding DNA: TGTGCCAGCAGCCCCGATTTCAGTGAAGCTTTCTTT. This chain joins TRBV13 and TRBJ1-1; D unclear. The germline CDR1 and CDR2 sequences are PRHDT and FYEKMQ (reference sequence). V dropped 5 bases and J dropped 7 bases, with 11 bases sitting between them. The CDR3 runs 12 residues.

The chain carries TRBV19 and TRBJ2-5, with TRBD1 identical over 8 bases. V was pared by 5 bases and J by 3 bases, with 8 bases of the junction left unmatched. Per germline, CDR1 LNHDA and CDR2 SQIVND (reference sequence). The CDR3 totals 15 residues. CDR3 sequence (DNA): TGTGCCAGTAGTTCCTACAGGGGGGAAGAAGAGACCCAGTACTTC. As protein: CASSSYRGEEETQYF.

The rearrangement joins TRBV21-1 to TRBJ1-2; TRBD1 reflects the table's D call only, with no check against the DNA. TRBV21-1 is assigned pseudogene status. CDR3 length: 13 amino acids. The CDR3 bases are TGTGCCAGCAGCAAAGGGGCCGGCTATGGCTACACCTTC. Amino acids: CASSKGAGYGYTF.

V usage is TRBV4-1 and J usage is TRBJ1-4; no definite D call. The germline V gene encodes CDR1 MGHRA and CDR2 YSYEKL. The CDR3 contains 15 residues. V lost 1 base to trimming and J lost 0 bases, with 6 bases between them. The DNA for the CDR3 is TGCGCCAGCAGCCAAGTTCCTGCAACTAATGAAAAACTGTTTTTT. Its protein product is CASSQVPATNEKLFF.

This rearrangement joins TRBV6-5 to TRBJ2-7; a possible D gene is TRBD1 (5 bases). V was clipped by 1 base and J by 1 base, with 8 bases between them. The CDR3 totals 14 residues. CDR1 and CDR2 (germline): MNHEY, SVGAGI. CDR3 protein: CASSYYDRSYEQYF. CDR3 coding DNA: TGTGCCAGCAGTTACTATGACAGATCCTACGAGCAGTACTTC.

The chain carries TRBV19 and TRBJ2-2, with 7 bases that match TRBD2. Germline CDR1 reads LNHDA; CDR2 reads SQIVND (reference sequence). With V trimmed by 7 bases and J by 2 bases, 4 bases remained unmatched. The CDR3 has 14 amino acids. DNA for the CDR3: TGTGCCAGTAAGGCTAGCGGTAACACCGGGGAGCTGTTTTTT. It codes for CASKASGNTGELFF.

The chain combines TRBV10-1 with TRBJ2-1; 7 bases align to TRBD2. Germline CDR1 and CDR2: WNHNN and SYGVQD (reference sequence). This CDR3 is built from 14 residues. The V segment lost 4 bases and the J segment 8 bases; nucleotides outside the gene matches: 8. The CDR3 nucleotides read TGCGCCAGCAGTGCTCGCGGGAGTCCCTATGAGCAGTTCTTC. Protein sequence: CASSARGSPYEQFF.

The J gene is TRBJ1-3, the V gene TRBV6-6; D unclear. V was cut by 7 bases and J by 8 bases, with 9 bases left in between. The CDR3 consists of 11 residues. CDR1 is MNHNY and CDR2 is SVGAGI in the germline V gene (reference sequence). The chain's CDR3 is CASNREHTIYF. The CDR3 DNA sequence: TGTGCCAGCAATCGGGAACACACCATATATTTT.

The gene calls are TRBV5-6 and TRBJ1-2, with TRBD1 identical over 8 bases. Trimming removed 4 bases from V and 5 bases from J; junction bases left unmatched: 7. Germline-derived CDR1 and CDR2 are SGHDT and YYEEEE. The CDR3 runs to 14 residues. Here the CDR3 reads CASSLSGTGYGYTF. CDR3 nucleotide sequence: TGTGCCAGCAGCCTCTCTGGGACAGGATATGGCTACACCTTC. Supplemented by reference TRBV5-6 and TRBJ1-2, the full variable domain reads DAGVTQSPTHLIKTRGQQVTLRCSPKSGHDTVSWYQQALGQGPQFIFQYYEEEERQRGNFPDRFSGHQFPNYSSELNVNALLLGDSALYLCASSLSGTGYGYTFGSGTRLTVV.

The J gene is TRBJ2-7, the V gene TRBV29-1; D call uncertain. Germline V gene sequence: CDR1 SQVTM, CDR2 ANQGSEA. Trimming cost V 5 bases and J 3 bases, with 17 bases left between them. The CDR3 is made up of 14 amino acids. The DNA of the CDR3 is TGCAGCGTTTTCCTCCTGGAGCGCGACTACGAGCAGTACTTC. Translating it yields CSVFLLERDYEQYF.

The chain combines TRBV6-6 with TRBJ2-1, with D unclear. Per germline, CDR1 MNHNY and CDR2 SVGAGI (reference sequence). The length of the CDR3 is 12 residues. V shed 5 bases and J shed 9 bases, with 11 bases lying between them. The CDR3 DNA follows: TGTGCCAGCAGTCTCAACGTCGGTGAGCAGTTCTTC. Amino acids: CASSLNVGEQFF.

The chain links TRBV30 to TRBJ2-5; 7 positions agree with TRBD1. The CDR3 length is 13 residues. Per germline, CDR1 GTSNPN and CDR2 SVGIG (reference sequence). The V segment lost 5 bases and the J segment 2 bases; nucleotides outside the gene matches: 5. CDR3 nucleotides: TGTGCCTGGGAGTTCAGGGGGCAAGAGACCCAGTACTTC. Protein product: CAWEFRGQETQYF. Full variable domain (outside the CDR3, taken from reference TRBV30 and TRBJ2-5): SQTIHQWPATLVQPVGSPLSLECTVEGTSNPNLYWYRQAAGRGLQLLFYSVGIGQISSEVPQNLSASRPQDRQFILSSKKLLLSDSGFYLCAWEFRGQETQYFGPGTRLLVL.

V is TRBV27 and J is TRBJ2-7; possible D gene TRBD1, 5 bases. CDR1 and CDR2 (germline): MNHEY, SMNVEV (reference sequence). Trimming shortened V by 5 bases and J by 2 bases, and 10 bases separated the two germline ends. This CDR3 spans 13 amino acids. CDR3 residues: CASSRQRTYEQYF. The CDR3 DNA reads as TGTGCCAGCAGTCGACAGAGGACCTACGAGCAGTACTTC.